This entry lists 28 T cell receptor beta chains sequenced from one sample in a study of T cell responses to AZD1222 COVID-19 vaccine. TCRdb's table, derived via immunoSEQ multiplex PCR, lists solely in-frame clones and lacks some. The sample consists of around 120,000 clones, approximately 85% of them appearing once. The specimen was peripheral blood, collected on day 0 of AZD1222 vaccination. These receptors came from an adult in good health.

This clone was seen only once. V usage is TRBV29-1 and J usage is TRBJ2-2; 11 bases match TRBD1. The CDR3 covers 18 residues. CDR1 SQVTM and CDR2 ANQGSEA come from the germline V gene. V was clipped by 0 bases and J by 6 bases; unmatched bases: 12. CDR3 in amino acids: CSVEDRPGQGGRAGELFF. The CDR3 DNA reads TGCAGCGTTGAAGACCGACCGGGACAGGGGGGCCGGGCCGGGGAGCTGTTTTTT.

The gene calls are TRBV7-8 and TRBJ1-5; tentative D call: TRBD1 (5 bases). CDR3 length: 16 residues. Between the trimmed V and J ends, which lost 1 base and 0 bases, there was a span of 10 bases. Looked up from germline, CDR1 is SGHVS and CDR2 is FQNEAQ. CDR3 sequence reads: CASSLGGALSNQPQHF. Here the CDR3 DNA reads TGTGCCAGCAGCTTAGGAGGGGCCCTTAGCAATCAGCCCCAGCATTTT.

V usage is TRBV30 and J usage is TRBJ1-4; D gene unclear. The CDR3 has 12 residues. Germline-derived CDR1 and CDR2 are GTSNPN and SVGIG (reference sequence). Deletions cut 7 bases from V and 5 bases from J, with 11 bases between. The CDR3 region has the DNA TGTGCCTCCGCAAGGTTGAATGAAAAACTGTTTTTT. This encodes CASARLNEKLFF.

DNA of the CDR3: TGTGCCACCAGCACAGGTGACACTGAAGCTTTCTTT. This sequence encodes CATSTGDTEAFF. V and J are TRBV15 and TRBJ1-1; D remains unclear. The CDR3 loop spans 12 amino acids. Germline lookup yields CDR1 LNHNV and CDR2 YYDKDF (reference sequence). V gave up 4 bases and J gave up 3 bases, with 6 bases separating them.

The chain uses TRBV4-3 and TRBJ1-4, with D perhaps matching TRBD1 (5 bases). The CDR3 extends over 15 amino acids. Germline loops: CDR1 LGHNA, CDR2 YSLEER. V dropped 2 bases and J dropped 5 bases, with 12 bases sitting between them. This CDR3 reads CASSQYARENEKLFF. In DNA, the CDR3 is TGCGCCAGCAGCCAATACGCCAGGGAGAATGAAAAACTGTTTTTT.

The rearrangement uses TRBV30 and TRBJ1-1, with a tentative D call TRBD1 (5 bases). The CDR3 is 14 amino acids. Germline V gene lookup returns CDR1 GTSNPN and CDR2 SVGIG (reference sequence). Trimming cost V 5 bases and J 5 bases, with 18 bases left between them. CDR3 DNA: TGTGCCTGGGGCTCAGGGAGCCGGGGAACTGAAGCTTTCTTT. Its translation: CAWGSGSRGTEAFF.

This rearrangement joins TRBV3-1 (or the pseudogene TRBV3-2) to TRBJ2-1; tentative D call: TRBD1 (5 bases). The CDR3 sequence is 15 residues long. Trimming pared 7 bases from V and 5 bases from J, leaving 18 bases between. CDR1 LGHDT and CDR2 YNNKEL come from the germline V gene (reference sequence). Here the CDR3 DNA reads TGTGCCAGCACCCCAAGTACAGGATATGACAATGAGCAGTTCTTC. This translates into CASTPSTGYDNEQFF.

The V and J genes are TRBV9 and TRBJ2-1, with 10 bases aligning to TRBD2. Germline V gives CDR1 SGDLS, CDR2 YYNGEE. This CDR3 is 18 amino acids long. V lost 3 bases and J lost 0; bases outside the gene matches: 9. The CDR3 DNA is TGTGCCAGCAGCGAGCCTAGCGGGGGCCCAAGCTCCTACAATGAGCAGTTCTTC. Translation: CASSEPSGGPSSYNEQFF.

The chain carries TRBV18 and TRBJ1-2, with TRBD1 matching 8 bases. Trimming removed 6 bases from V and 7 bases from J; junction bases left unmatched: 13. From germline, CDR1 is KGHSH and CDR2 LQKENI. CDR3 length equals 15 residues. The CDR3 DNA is TGTGCCAGCTCCCCCGGGACAGGATCGCCCGGTGGCTACACCTTC. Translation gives CASSPGTGSPGGYTF.

Here the CDR3 reads CASRDRSSGNTIYF. CDR3 DNA: TGCGCCAGCAGGGACAGGAGCTCTGGAAACACCATATATTTT. The chain carries TRBV5-1 and TRBJ1-3, with TRBD1 identical over 7 bases. Trimming removed 5 bases from V and 0 bases from J; junction bases left unmatched: 2. The CDR3 loop spans 14 amino acids. CDR1 is SGHRS and CDR2 is YFSETQ in the germline V gene.

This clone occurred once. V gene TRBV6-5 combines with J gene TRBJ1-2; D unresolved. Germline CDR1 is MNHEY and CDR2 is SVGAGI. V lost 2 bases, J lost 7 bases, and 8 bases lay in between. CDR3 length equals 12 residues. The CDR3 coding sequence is TGTGCCAGCAGTTACCGGGGTTCTGGCTACACCTTC. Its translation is CASSYRGSGYTF.

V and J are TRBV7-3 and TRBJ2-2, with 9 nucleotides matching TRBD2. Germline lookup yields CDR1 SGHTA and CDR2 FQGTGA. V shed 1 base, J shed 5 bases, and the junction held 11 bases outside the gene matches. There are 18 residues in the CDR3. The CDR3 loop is CASSLRAFSGRSTGELFF. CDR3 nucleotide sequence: TGTGCCAGCAGCTTAAGGGCCTTTAGCGGGAGAAGTACCGGGGAGCTGTTTTTT. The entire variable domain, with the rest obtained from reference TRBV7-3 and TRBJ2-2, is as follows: GAGVSQTPSNKVTEKGKYVELRCDPISGHTALYWYRQSLGQGPEFLIYFQGTGAADDSGLPNDRFFAVRPEGSVSTLKIQRTERGDSAVYLCASSLRAFSGRSTGELFFGEGSRLTVL.

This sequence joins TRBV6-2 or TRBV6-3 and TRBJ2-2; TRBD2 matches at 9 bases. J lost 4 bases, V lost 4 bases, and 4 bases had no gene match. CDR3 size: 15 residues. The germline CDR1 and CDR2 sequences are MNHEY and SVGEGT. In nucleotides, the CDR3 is TGTGCCAGCAGTTTAGCGGGAGAAGTCACCGGGGAGCTGTTTTTT. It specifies CASSLAGEVTGELFF.

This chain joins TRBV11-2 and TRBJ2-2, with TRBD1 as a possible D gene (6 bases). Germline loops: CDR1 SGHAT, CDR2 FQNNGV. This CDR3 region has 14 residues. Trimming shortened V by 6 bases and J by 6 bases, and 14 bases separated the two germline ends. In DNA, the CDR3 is TGTGCCAGCAGTAGGACTGGGGGCCCCGGGGAGCTGTTTTTT. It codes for CASSRTGGPGELFF.

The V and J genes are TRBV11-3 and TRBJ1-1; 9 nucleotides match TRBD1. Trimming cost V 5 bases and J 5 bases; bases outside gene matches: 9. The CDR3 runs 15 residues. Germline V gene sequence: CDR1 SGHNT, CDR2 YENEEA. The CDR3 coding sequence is TGTGCCAGCAGCGCGATAACAGGGGGCAGGACTGAAGCTTTCTTT. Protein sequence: CASSAITGGRTEAFF.

The DNA for the CDR3 is TGTGCCAGCAGTGAAGATAACAGGGCTCGGGGGCAGTACTTC. It codes for CASSEDNRARGQYF. This chain uses TRBV6-1 with TRBJ2-7, with a tentative D call TRBD1 (6 bases). V lost 1 base to trimming and J lost 9 bases, with 16 bases between them. Germline CDR1 and CDR2: MNHNS and SASEGT. The CDR3 covers 14 residues.

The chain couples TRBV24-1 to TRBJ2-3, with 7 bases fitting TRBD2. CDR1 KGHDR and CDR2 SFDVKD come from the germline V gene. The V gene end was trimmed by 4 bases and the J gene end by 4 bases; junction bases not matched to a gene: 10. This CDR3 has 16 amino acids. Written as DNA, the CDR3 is TGTGCCACCAGTGACTCAACCGGGACTAAAGCAGATACGCAGTATTTT. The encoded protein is CATSDSTGTKADTQYF.

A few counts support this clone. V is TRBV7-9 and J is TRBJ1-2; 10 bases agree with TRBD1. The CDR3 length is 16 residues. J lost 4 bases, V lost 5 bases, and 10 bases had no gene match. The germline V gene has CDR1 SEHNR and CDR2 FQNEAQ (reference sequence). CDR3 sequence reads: CASSPAGTGARYGYTF. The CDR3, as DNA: TGTGCCAGCAGCCCGGCCGGGACAGGGGCCCGCTATGGCTACACCTTC.

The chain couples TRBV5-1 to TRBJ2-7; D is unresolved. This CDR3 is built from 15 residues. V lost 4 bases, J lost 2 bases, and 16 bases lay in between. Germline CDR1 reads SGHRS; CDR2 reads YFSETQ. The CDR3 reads CASSLGDSTAYEQYF. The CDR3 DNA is TGCGCCAGCAGCCTGGGTGACTCCACAGCCTACGAGCAGTACTTC.

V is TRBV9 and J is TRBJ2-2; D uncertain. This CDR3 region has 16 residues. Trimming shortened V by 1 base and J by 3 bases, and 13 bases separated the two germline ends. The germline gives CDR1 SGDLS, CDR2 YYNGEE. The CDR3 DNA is TGTGCCAGCAGCGTACGGTGGGAAAAGGACACCGGGGAGCTGTTTTTT. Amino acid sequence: CASSVRWEKDTGELFF.

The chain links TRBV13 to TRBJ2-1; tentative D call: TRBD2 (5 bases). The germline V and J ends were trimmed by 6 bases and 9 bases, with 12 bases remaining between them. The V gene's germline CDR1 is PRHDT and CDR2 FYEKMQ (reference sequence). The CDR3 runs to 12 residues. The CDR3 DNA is TGTGCCAGCAGTCTATCGGCGGGTGAGCAGTTCTTC. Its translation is CASSLSAGEQFF.

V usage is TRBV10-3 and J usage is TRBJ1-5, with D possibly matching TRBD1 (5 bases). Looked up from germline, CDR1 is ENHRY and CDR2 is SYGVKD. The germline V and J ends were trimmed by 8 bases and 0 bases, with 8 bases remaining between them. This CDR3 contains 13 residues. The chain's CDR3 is CAIGADSNQPQHF. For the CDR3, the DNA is TGTGCCATCGGGGCGGATAGCAATCAGCCCCAGCATTTT.

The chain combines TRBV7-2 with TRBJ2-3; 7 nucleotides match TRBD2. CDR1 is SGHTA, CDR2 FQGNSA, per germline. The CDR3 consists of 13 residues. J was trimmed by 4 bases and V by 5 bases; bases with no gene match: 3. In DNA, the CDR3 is TGTGCCAGCAGCAGCGGGATTTCAGATACGCAGTATTTT. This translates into CASSSGISDTQYF.

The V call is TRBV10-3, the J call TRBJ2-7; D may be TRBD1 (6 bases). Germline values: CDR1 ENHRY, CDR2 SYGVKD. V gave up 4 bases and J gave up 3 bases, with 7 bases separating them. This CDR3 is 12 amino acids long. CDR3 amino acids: CAISGQVYEQYF. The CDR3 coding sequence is TGTGCCATCAGTGGACAGGTCTACGAGCAGTACTTC.

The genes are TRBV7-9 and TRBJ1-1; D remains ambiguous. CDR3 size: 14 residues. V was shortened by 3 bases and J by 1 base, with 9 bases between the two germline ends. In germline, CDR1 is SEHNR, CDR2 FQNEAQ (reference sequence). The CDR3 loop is CASSFEGKNTEAFF. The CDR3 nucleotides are TGTGCCAGCAGCTTTGAAGGGAAGAACACTGAAGCTTTCTTT.

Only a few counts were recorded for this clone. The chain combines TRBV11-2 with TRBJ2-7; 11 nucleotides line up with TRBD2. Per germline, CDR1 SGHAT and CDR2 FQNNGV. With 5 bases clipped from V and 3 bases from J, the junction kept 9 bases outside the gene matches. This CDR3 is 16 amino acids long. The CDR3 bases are TGTGCCAGCAGCGGAAGACTAGCGGGGAGGGACTACGAGCAGTACTTC. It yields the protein CASSGRLAGRDYEQYF.

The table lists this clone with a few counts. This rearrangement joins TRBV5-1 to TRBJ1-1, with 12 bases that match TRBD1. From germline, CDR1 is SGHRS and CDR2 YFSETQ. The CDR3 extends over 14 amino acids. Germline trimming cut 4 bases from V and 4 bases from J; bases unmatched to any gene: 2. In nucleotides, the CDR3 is TGCGCCAGCAGCGTGGGACAGGGGGCCACTGAAGCTTTCTTT. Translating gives CASSVGQGATEAFF. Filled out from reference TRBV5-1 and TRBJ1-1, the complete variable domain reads KAGVTQTPRYLIKTRGQQVTLSCSPISGHRSVSWYQQTPGQGLQFLFEYFSETQRNKGNFPGRFSGRQFSNSRSEMNVSTLELGDSALYLCASSVGQGATEAFFGQGTRLTVV.

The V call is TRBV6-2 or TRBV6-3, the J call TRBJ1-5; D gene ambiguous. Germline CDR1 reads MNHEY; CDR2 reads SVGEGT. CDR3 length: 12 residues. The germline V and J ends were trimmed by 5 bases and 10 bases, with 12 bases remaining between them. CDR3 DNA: TGTGCCAGCAGTCCAGATATCAGCCCCCAGCATTTT. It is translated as CASSPDISPQHF.